The 4 T cell receptor beta chains below all came from one sample that was sequenced in a study of identical twins. From the 5' RACE reads, TCRdb called clonotypes with MiXCR, one entry per CDR3 protein. The data hold about 260,000 distinct CDR3 sequences, with about 7.3% observed a single time. This same sample was also taken into another study, of yellow fever vaccine responses in identical twins.

The sample consisted of memory (CD45RO+) T cells sorted from blood. Receptors were obtained from a woman between 18 and 29 years old in good health.

This clonotype was detected a few times. J is TRBJ2-5 and V is TRBV20-1; D could derive from TRBD1 or TRBD2 (5 bases each). Trimming removed 0 bases at V and 1 base at J, with 12 bases between. CDR1 DFQATT and CDR2 SNEGSKA come from the germline V gene (reference sequence). CDR3 length: 15 amino acids. The CDR3 coding sequence is TGCAGTGCTAGAGATTTTAAGGGACCCCAAGAGACCCAGTACTTC. Its translation: CSARDFKGPQETQYF.

This clonotype was counted many times. The genes are TRBV6-1 and TRBJ1-1; 9 bases match TRBD1. V lost 6 bases, J lost 7 bases, and 18 bases stayed unmatched. Germline V gene sequence: CDR1 MNHNS, CDR2 SASEGT. This CDR3 contains 17 residues. The CDR3 region is CASSSPGQGSGTFEAFF. DNA of the CDR3: TGTGCCAGCAGCTCACCGGGACAGGGTTCGGGTACCTTTGAAGCTTTCTTT.

This clonotype was counted ten times or more. The chain recombines TRBV7-6 with TRBJ2-1; 10 nucleotides line up with TRBD2. Germline CDR1 reads SGHVS; CDR2 reads FNYEAQ. The CDR3 is 15 residues long. With 2 bases clipped from V and 4 bases from J, the junction kept 2 bases outside the gene matches. For the CDR3, the DNA is TGTGCCAGCAGCTTAAGCGGGGGGGGTTACAATGAGCAGTTCTTC. Encoded protein: CASSLSGGGYNEQFF.

This clonotype was observed many times. V is TRBV13 and J is TRBJ2-2, with D perhaps given as TRBD1 or TRBD2 (5 bases each). The CDR3 totals 15 residues. Per the germline V gene, CDR1 is PRHDT and CDR2 is FYEKMQ (reference sequence). V shed 5 bases and J shed 0 bases, with 10 bases lying between them. The DNA for the CDR3 is TGTGCCAGCAGCCGGGGCTACTCGAACACCGGGGAGCTGTTTTTT. This codes for CASSRGYSNTGELFF.